This T cell receptor (beta chain) comes out of a study of blood T cells in healthy people across ages. A second PCR, run for 7 to 11 cycles, used a sample-barcoded 5' primer plus a J-beta primer mix. TCRdb called the 5' RACE reads again in MiXCR, with one record for every CDR3 protein. The table shows about 800,000 distinct CDR3 sequences, with 25% occurring only once. V was trimmed by 2 bases and J by 1 base, leaving 12 bases between them. The CDR3 is made up of 16 amino acids. Germline values: CDR1 MNHEY, CDR2 SVGAGI. These data are also associated with another study on T cells of mothers and their children.

This TCR was sampled from a boy younger than 18 in good health. The sample was blood. The chain is built from TRBV6-5 and TRBJ1-3, with D possibly matching TRBD1 (5 bases). The CDR3 DNA follows: TGTGCCAGCAGTTACGGCAGGGTGAAGTCTGGAAACACCATATATTTT. Translated: CASSYGRVKSGNTIYF.